This TCR beta chain was retrieved from a study of shared T cell receptors in the human thymus. Produced via immunoSEQ multiplex PCR; TCRdb's table is partial and in-frame only. The repertoire includes hundreds of thousands of clones, more than 70% of them detected once, and 0.009% to 0.0095% sits in the top ten. The same data also went into a second study, on human thymus T cells. As reported in that work: Thymus tissue for the work was resected from patients undergoing corrective heart surgery. There appeared to be biased usage of V and J genes in thymic and blood repertoires. Related work showed strongly overlapping thymic repertoires across unrelated individuals.

The clonotype was recovered from a boy under three years old with a congenital heart defect. The specimen sequenced was thymocytes.

Here the CDR3 DNA reads TGTGCCAGCAGTTTAGCAGCAGGGGTTAATTCACCCCTCCACTTT. Protein sequence: CASSLAAGVNSPLHF. The V gene is TRBV6-5, the J gene TRBJ1-6, with D tentatively TRBD1 (6 bases). Germline CDR1 and CDR2: MNHEY and SVGAGI. The V and J ends lost 4 bases and 6 bases respectively, with 13 bases between them. The CDR3 loop spans 15 amino acids.